The following is a T cell receptor beta chain sequence with its context. What it binds is unknown. CDR3 length equals 14 residues. Germline values: CDR1 SGDLS, CDR2 YYNGEE. Trimming took off 2 bases at V and 8 bases at J, with 13 bases between the two ends. Quantitative molecular-barcoded 5'-RACE generated the TCR beta libraries. TCRdb called the 5' RACE reads again in MiXCR, with one record for every CDR3 protein. The sample consists of fewer than 250,000 distinct CDR3 sequences, approximately 30% of them appearing once. The source of the sample is a study of CD8 T cells in ankylosing spondylitis. The study's findings and limits: Disease-linked clones proved CD8+ and comparatively uncommon in peripheral blood. Made up of several highly homologous variants, a TCR beta motif appeared characteristic of ankylosing spondylitis blood. Past studies reported some motif variants in reactive arthritis synovial fluid and blood.

J is TRBJ2-2 and V is TRBV9; the D is unclear. This TCR was sampled from a male donor with ankylosing spondylitis or in good health (not recorded which). The sample was blood, either unsorted or a sorted T cell fraction (not recorded which). The CDR3 region is CASSVLEHRGELFF. The CDR3 DNA follows: TGTGCCAGCAGCGTCCTAGAACACCGTGGGGAGCTGTTTTTT.